A single sample is the source of the 2 T cell receptor beta chains below, sequenced in a study of cytomegalovirus exposure and HLA in healthy donors. It was with 60 Vbeta and 13 Jbeta primers that the PCR ran. TCRdb's table, derived via immunoSEQ multiplex PCR, lists solely in-frame clones and lacks some. The sample shows roughly 150,000 clones, over 60% of them seen only once. The sequencing input was PBMCs. These receptors were taken from a woman aged 25 to 39 in good health and CMV-seropositive.

The CDR3 DNA sequence: TGCGCCAGCAGCAACGACAGGAACACTGAAGCTTTCTTT. It translates to CASSNDRNTEAFF. The genes are TRBV5-1 and TRBJ1-1, with TRBD1 as a possible D gene (5 bases). Trimming left V 4 bases short and J 1 base short, with 8 bases between. The CDR3 runs to 13 residues. Germline CDR1 and CDR2: SGHRS and YFSETQ.

The genes are TRBV5-1 and TRBJ2-2; possibly TRBD1 for D (5 bases). Between the trimmed V and J ends, which lost 0 bases and 0 bases, there was a span of 21 bases. Germline CDR1 SGHRS, CDR2 YFSETQ. CDR3 length equals 20 residues. The CDR3 DNA sequence: TGCGCCAGCAGCTTGGCCATAGATATCAGGGCCCACGCGAACACCGGGGAGCTGTTTTTT. It is translated as CASSLAIDIRAHANTGELFF.